These 3 T cell receptor beta chains originate from one sample sequenced in a study of T cell repertoires in cytomegalovirus infection. These receptors have no identified antigens. TCRdb called the reads again in MiXCR, with one record for every CDR3 protein. The repertoire consists of about 570,000 distinct CDR3 sequences, with 40% occurring once and the leading ten covering over 45%. The starting material was cultured PBMCs, obtained from culture after CMV antigen stimulation. The receptors here all came from a human donor in good health (CMV status not recorded). Some clones in this sample may be carry-over from other donors' samples.

Remarks on this clonotype: One end of the junction varies from germline; a read error may be responsible. The chain carries TRBV12-3 or TRBV12-4 and TRBJ2-4; the D call may be TRBD1 or TRBD2 (6 bases each). The CDR3 totals 13 residues. The CDR3 protein is CASTLEGGQRSHF. The CDR3 nucleotides read TGTGCCAGCACTCTTGAGGGGGGCCAAAGGTCGCACTTC.

This clonotype was observed a few times. This chain links TRBV7-6 with TRBJ2-1; TRBD2 aligns across 10 bases. V dropped 5 bases and J dropped 8; count of bases not matched to a gene: 9. The CDR3 is 15 residues long. The V gene's germline CDR1 is SGHVS and CDR2 FNYEAQ. CDR3 sequence reads: CASSRRAGGRDEQFF. CDR3 DNA: TGTGCCAGCAGCCGGCGAGCGGGGGGGCGGGATGAGCAGTTCTTC.

The V and J genes are TRBV6-2 or TRBV6-3 and TRBJ2-7; possibly TRBD1 for D (6 bases). The ends were cut back, 10 bases at V and 6 bases at J, with 13 bases in the middle. The CDR3 runs 11 residues. Germline V CDR1 and CDR2: MNHEY, SVGEGT. In DNA form, the CDR3 reads TGTGCCACCACTCAGGGGCGCGAGCAGTACTTC. Its translation: CATTQGREQYF.